This T cell receptor (beta chain) appears in the sequencing data of a study of control samples from healthy donors and cancer patients. This clone was seen only a few times. Repertoires were generated with immunoSEQ multiplex PCR, while TCRdb's copy carries only in-frame clones and drops some. The sample contains about 140,000 clones, about 91% of which appear only once. The CDR3 length is 15 residues. The V gene end was trimmed by 5 bases and the J gene end by 4 bases; junction bases not matched to a gene: 5. Germline V gene sequence: CDR1 SGHTA, CDR2 FQGNSA. The gene calls are TRBV7-2 and TRBJ2-7, with 13 bases that match TRBD2. This clonotype was obtained from a man aged 30 to 45 in good health. The sample consisted of blood. This chain's CDR3 is CASSETSGGAYEQYF. The DNA of the CDR3 is TGTGCCAGCAGCGAAACTAGCGGGGGGGCGTACGAGCAGTACTTC.